One and the same sample provided the 25 T cell receptor beta chains below, sequenced in a study of shared T cell receptors in the human thymus. Assay used: immunoSEQ multiplex PCR; TCRdb lists only in-frame clones, some missing. This repertoire shows a few hundred thousand clones, 95% found once; its top ten account for around 0.018%. Sequences were obtained from thymocytes. The source of these receptors is a human donor.

The CDR3 protein is CASSPRGVGGTPPYEQYF. CDR3 nucleotide sequence: TGTGCCAGCAGCCCCCGAGGGGTGGGGGGGACTCCCCCTTACGAGCAGTACTTC. The genes are TRBV7-2 and TRBJ2-7; 7 nucleotides align to TRBD2. This CDR3 comprises 18 residues. V was clipped by 5 bases and J by 4 bases; unmatched bases: 20. CDR1 SGHTA and CDR2 FQGNSA come from the germline V gene.

The chain couples TRBV20-1 to TRBJ1-2; D is uncertain. This CDR3 has 10 residues. Trimming shortened V by 4 bases and J by 6 bases, and 6 bases separated the two germline ends. Germline V lookup: CDR1 DFQATT, CDR2 SNEGSKA (reference sequence). The CDR3 protein is CSAIENGYTF. The CDR3 nucleotides are TGCAGTGCTATTGAGAATGGCTACACCTTC.

The rearrangement uses TRBV28 and TRBJ1-5; D is possibly TRBD1 (6 bases). Trimming removed 1 base at V and 6 bases at J, with 13 bases between. CDR1 and CDR2 from the germline V gene are MDHEN and SYDVKM. The CDR3 runs to 15 residues. CDR3 amino acids: CASSLYPGAGQPQHF. The CDR3 bases are TGTGCCAGCAGTTTATATCCGGGGGCAGGTCAGCCCCAGCATTTT.

This chain joins TRBV25-1 and TRBJ2-3; no firm D call. Trimming removed 7 bases from V and 5 bases from J, with 16 bases in between. The CDR3 extends over 14 amino acids. Germline lookup yields CDR1 MGHDK and CDR2 SYGVNS. CDR3 sequence reads: CASTCRRDGDTQYF. CDR3 in DNA: TGTGCCAGCACCTGTCGCAGAGATGGAGATACGCAGTATTTT.

This clone has just one count. The chain employs TRBV6-1 and TRBJ2-7; 7 nucleotides match TRBD1. The trim removed 4 bases at V and 1 base at J, leaving 7 bases unmatched. Germline CDR1 reads MNHNS; CDR2 reads SASEGT. The CDR3 is made up of 15 amino acids. Here the CDR3 reads CASSGARQGSYEQYF. CDR3 coding DNA: TGTGCCAGCAGTGGAGCGAGACAGGGTTCCTACGAGCAGTACTTC.

The gene calls are TRBV5-4 and TRBJ2-5; the D gene is possibly TRBD2 (6 bases). CDR1 SGHNT and CDR2 YYREEE come from the germline V gene (reference sequence). The CDR3 has 16 residues. The V and J ends lost 0 bases and 4 bases respectively, with 16 bases between them. The CDR3 nucleotides are TGTGCCAGCAGCTTGGAGAAGTCAGGGACTCGAGAGACCCAGTACTTC. Its protein is CASSLEKSGTRETQYF.

This clone has only one observation. This chain links TRBV20-1 with TRBJ1-2, with unresolved D. The CDR3 runs to 10 residues. Trimming cost V 3 bases and J 13 bases, with 12 bases left between them. Germline V gene sequence: CDR1 DFQATT, CDR2 SNEGSKA (reference sequence). The CDR3 DNA reads TGCAGTGCTAGTGAGGGTAATCGCACCTTC. Translated, it gives CSASEGNRTF.

This clone was recorded only once. This chain links TRBV19 with TRBJ1-4; D gene uncertain. This CDR3 comprises 15 residues. The V and J ends lost 4 bases and 0 bases respectively, with 9 bases between them. The germline V gene encodes CDR1 LNHDA and CDR2 SQIVND (reference sequence). CDR3 DNA sequence: TGTGCCAGTAGTACATTATTTGCAACTAATGAAAAACTGTTTTTT. Protein: CASSTLFATNEKLFF.

The rearrangement joins TRBV25-1 to TRBJ2-7, with D perhaps matching TRBD1 (6 bases). This CDR3 contains 15 residues. The V gene lost 4 bases and the J gene lost 0 bases, with 13 bases spanning the gap. In germline, CDR1 is MGHDK, CDR2 SYGVNS. The CDR3 reads CASSGPPTGSYEQYF. The DNA of the CDR3 is TGTGCCAGCAGTGGTCCCCCGACAGGCTCCTACGAGCAGTACTTC.

The gene calls are TRBV10-2 and TRBJ2-1; D call uncertain. This CDR3 comprises 14 residues. V gave up 5 bases and J gave up 8 bases, with 16 bases separating them. Germline V gene data show CDR1 as WSHSY and CDR2 as SAAADI. The CDR3 region is CASSRAAQVHEQFF. For the CDR3, the DNA is TGCGCCAGCAGTCGGGCCGCGCAGGTTCATGAGCAGTTCTTC.

The genes are TRBV9 and TRBJ1-3; D ambiguous. The germline V gene encodes CDR1 SGDLS and CDR2 YYNGEE. This CDR3 spans 14 amino acids. Trimming stripped 2 bases from V and 0 bases from J, with 6 bases between. Here the CDR3 reads CASSVSPSGNTIYF. CDR3 nucleotide sequence: TGTGCCAGCAGCGTCTCACCCTCTGGAAACACCATATATTTT.

This clone was observed a single time. CDR3 nucleotides: TGTGCCAGCAGTCCCTTTTGGCTTTTCGAGCAGTACTTC. Translating gives CASSPFWLFEQYF. The rearrangement joins TRBV28 to TRBJ2-7; D unresolved. Trimming pared 5 bases from V and 6 bases from J, leaving 14 bases between. The CDR3 covers 13 residues. Germline V gene sequence: CDR1 MDHEN, CDR2 SYDVKM.

This clone was observed a single time. V usage is TRBV15 and J usage is TRBJ1-5; D call uncertain. V was clipped by 3 bases and J by 0 bases, with 9 bases between them. This CDR3 is built from 15 residues. In germline, CDR1 is LNHNV, CDR2 YYDKDF (reference sequence). As DNA, the CDR3 is TGTGCCACCAGCAGCGGACCGGATAGCAATCAGCCCCAGCATTTT. It yields the protein CATSSGPDSNQPQHF.

The chain carries TRBV7-9 and TRBJ2-1, with TRBD1 as a possible D gene (5 bases). This CDR3 region has 15 residues. V shed 4 bases and J shed 4 bases, with 14 bases lying between them. Per the germline V gene, CDR1 is SEHNR and CDR2 is FQNEAQ (reference sequence). CDR3 amino acids: CASSYRVAGYNEQFF. Written as DNA, the CDR3 is TGTGCCAGCAGCTACCGGGTGGCAGGGTACAATGAGCAGTTCTTC.

A single count supports this clone. The chain joins TRBV11-2 to TRBJ1-5, with D maybe TRBD1 (6 bases). The CDR3 is made up of 16 amino acids. Germline V CDR1 and CDR2: SGHAT, FQNNGV. The V end lost 3 bases, the J end lost 0 bases, and 12 bases lay between the germline ends. In DNA, the CDR3 is TGTGCCAGCAGCTTGAGGGACACGGATAGCAATCAGCCCCAGCATTTT. Encoded protein: CASSLRDTDSNQPQHF.

The CDR3 DNA is TGTGCCAGCAGTTTCCCGCGTGAGGGGACCACCGGGGAGCTGTTTTTT. Its protein is CASSFPREGTTGELFF. The genes are TRBV27 and TRBJ2-2; D might be TRBD1 or TRBD2, each matching 5 bases. The germline gives CDR1 MNHEY, CDR2 SMNVEV (reference sequence). V lost 3 bases, J lost 4 bases, and 15 bases lay in between. The CDR3 is 16 amino acids.

The V and J genes are TRBV27 and TRBJ2-2; TRBD2 is a possible D gene (6 bases). This CDR3 is built from 17 residues. Per the germline V gene, CDR1 is MNHEY and CDR2 is SMNVEV (reference sequence). Trimming shortened V by 2 bases and J by 1 base, and 14 bases separated the two germline ends. This chain's CDR3 is CASSLSYSGENTGELFF. The DNA of the CDR3 is TGTGCCAGCAGTTTAAGTTATTCGGGGGAGAACACCGGGGAGCTGTTTTTT.

This clone appeared once. V usage is TRBV19 and J usage is TRBJ1-2; 7 bases fit TRBD1. Germline-derived CDR1 and CDR2 are LNHDA and SQIVND (reference sequence). The CDR3 spans 13 residues. J was trimmed by 4 bases and V by 5 bases; bases with no gene match: 4. CDR3 nucleotides: TGTGCCAGTAGTCTGACAGGGACCTATGGCTACACCTTC. It is translated as CASSLTGTYGYTF. The whole variable domain, filled in from reference TRBV19 and TRBJ1-2, reads DGGITQSPKYLFRKEGQNVTLSCEQNLNHDAMYWYRQDPGQGLRLIYYSQIVNDFQKGDIAEGYSVSREKKESFPLTVTSAQKNPTAFYLCASSLTGTYGYTFGSGTRLTVV.

The table lists this clone with a count of one. This chain connects TRBV15 to TRBJ2-7; possibly TRBD1 for D (5 bases). Deletions cut 4 bases from V and 4 bases from J, with 11 bases between. CDR1 is LNHNV, CDR2 YYDKDF, per germline (reference sequence). The CDR3 loop spans 13 amino acids. The CDR3 is CATSTGYRYEQYF. CDR3 DNA: TGTGCCACCAGCACAGGGTACCGGTACGAGCAGTACTTC.

This clone was detected once. The V gene is TRBV28, the J gene TRBJ2-5; D uncertain. V lost 3 bases and J lost 4, with 9 bases in between. Germline loops: CDR1 MDHEN, CDR2 SYDVKM. This CDR3 is built from 13 residues. The CDR3 coding sequence is TGTGCCAGCAGTTTCAAGGGTTTAGAGACCCAGTACTTC. It encodes CASSFKGLETQYF. Full variable domain (missing parts from reference TRBV28 and TRBJ2-5): DVKVTQSSRYLVKRTGEKVFLECVQDMDHENMFWYRQDPGLGLRLIYFSYDVKMKEKGDIPEGYSVSREKKERFSLILESASTNQTSMYLCASSFKGLETQYFGPGTRLLVL.

The chain is built from TRBV7-3 and TRBJ1-3; D remains unclear. The V and J ends lost 2 bases and 4 bases respectively, with 6 bases between them. This CDR3 is built from 13 residues. Germline V gene data show CDR1 as SGHTA and CDR2 as FQGTGA. The CDR3: CASSLEGGNTIYF. In DNA form, the CDR3 reads TGTGCCAGCAGCTTAGAAGGCGGAAACACCATATATTTT.

The genes are TRBV5-4 and TRBJ2-7; no definite D call. CDR1 is SGHNT, CDR2 YYREEE, per germline (reference sequence). V lost 0 bases, J lost 1 base, and 5 bases lay in between. The CDR3 runs 13 residues. The DNA of the CDR3 is TGTGCCAGCAGCTTGGAAGGGTCCTACGAGCAGTACTTC. Residues: CASSLEGSYEQYF.

The table lists this clone with a count of one. The chain uses TRBV7-8 and TRBJ2-3; 10 bases match TRBD2. From germline, CDR1 is SGHVS and CDR2 FQNEAQ. The CDR3 covers 15 residues. J was trimmed by 10 bases and V by 0 bases; bases with no gene match: 7. The CDR3, as DNA: TGTGCCAGCAGCTTAGCGGCTAGCGGGAGAAATGCGCAGTATTTT. The encoded protein is CASSLAASGRNAQYF. The whole variable domain, remainder taken from reference TRBV7-8 and TRBJ2-3, is GAGVSQSPRYKVAKRGQDVALRCDPISGHVSLFWYQQALGQGPEFLTYFQNEAQLDKSGLPSDRFFAERPEGSVSTLKIQRTQQEDSAVYLCASSLAASGRNAQYFGPGTRLTVL.

This chain joins TRBV5-1 and TRBJ2-5; 7 positions agree with TRBD1. V lost 3 bases to trimming and J lost 6 bases; unmatched junction nucleotides: 5. Germline V gene data show CDR1 as SGHRS and CDR2 as YFSETQ. CDR3 size: 13 residues. The CDR3 reads CASSSTGVKTQYF. CDR3 DNA: TGCGCCAGCAGCTCAACAGGGGTCAAGACCCAGTACTTC.

The rearrangement joins TRBV7-2 to TRBJ1-1; the match to TRBD1 covers 8 bases. The V and J ends lost 2 bases and 4 bases, in that order; junction bases with no gene match: 9. Germline CDR1 SGHTA, CDR2 FQGNSA. The length of the CDR3 is 16 residues. CDR3 sequence reads: CASSLPWGQVLTEAFF. The CDR3 region has the DNA TGTGCCAGCAGCTTACCCTGGGGACAGGTTCTCACTGAAGCTTTCTTT.